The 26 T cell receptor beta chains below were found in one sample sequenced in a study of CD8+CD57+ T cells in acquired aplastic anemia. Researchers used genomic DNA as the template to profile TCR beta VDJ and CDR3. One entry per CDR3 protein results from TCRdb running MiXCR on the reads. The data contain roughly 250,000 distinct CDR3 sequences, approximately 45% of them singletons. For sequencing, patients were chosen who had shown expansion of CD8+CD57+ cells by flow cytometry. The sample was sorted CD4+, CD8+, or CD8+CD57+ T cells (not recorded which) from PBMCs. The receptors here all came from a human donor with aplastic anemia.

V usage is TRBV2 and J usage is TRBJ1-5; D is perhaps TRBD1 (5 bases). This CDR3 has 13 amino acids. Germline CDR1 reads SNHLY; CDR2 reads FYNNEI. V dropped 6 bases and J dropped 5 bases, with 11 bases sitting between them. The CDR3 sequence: CASRYDSDQPQHF. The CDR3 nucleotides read TGTGCCAGCAGGTATGACAGTGATCAGCCCCAGCATTTT.

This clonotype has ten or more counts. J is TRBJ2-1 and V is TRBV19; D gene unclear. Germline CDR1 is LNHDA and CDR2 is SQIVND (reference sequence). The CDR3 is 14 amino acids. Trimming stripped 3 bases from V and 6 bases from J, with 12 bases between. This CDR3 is CASSIGLFPNEQFF. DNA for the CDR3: TGTGCCAGTAGTATTGGGCTATTCCCCAATGAGCAGTTCTTC.

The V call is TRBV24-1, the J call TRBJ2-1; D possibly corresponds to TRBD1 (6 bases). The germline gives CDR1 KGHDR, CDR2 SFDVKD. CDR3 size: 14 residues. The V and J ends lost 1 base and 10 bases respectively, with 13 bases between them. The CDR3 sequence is CATSDFAQGSEQFF. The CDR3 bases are TGTGCCACCAGTGATTTCGCGCAGGGGAGCGAGCAGTTCTTC.

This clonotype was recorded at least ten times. CDR3 loop: CASSEDAHGQLFF. The CDR3, as DNA: TGTGCCAGCAGCGAGGACGCCCATGGGCAGCTGTTTTTT. The chain employs TRBV9 and TRBJ2-2; D uncertain. Trimming shortened V by 3 bases and J by 12 bases, and 15 bases separated the two germline ends. Germline V gene lookup returns CDR1 SGDLS and CDR2 YYNGEE. This CDR3 has 13 residues.

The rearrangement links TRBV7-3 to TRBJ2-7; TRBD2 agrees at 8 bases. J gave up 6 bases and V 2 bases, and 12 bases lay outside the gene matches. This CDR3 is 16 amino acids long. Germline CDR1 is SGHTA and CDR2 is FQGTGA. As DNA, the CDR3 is TGTGCCAGCAGCTTATCCGGGGGGGCATCCCCTCGCGAGCAGTACTTC. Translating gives CASSLSGGASPREQYF.

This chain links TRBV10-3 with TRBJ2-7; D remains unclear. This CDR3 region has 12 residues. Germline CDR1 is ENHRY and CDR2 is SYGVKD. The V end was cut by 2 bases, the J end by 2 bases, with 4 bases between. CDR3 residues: CAISEAAYEQYF. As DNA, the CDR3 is TGTGCCATCAGTGAGGCAGCCTACGAGCAGTACTTC.

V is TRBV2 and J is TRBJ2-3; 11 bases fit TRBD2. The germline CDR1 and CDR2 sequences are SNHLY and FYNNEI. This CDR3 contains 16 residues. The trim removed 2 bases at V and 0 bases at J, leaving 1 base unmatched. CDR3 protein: CASSELAGGSTDTQYF. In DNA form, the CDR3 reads TGTGCCAGCAGTGAACTAGCGGGAGGCAGCACAGATACGCAGTATTTT.

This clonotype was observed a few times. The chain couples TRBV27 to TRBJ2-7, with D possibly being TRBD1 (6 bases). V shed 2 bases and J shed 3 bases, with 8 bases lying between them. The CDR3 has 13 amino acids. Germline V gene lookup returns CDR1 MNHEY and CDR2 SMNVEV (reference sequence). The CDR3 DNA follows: TGTGCCAGCAGTTTAGGACAGTACTACGAGCAGTACTTC. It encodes CASSLGQYYEQYF.

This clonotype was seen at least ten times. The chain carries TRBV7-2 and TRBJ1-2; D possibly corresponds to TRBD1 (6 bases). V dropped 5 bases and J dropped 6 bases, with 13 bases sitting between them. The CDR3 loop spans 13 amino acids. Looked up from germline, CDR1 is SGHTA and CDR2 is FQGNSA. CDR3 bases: TGTGCCAGCAGCATACAGGGTGGGCATGGCTACACCTTC. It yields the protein CASSIQGGHGYTF.

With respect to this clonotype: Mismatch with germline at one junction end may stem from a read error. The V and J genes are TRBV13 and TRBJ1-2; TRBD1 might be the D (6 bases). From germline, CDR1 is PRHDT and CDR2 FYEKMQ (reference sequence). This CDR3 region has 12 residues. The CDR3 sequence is CASSLIVGGFTF. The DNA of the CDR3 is TGTGCCAGCAGCCTCATAGTGGGGGGCTTCACCTTC.

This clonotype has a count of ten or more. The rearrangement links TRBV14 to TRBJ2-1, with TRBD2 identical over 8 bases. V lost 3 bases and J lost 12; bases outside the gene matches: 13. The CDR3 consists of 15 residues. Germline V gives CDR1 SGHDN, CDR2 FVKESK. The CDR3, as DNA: TGTGCCAGCAGCCAGGGCCGGGGGGGACCCAGGGGGCAGTTCTTC. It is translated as CASSQGRGGPRGQFF.

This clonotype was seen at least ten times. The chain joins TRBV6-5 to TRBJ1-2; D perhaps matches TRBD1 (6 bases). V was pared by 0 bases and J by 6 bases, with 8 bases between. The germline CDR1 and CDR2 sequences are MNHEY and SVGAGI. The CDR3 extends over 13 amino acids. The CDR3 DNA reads TGTGCCAGCAGTTACTCTGGGACAAATGGCTACACCTTC. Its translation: CASSYSGTNGYTF.

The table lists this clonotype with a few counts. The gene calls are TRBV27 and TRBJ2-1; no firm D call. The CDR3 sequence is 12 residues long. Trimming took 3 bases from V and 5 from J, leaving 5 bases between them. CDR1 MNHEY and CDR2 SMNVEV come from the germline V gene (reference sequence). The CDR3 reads CASSFINNEQFF. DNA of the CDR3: TGTGCCAGCAGTTTTATAAACAATGAGCAGTTCTTC.

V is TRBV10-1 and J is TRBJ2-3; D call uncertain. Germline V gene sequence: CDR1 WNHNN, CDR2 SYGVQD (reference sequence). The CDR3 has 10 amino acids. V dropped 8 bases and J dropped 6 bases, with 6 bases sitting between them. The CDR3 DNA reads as TGCGCCAGCGGGTGGGATACGCAGTATTTT. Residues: CASGWDTQYF.

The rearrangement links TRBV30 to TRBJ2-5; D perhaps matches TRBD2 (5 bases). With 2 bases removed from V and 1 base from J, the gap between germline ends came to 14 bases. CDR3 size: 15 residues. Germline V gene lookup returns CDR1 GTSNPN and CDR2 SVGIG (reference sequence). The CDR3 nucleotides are TGTGCCTGGAGTCGGGCCGGGGAACCCCAAGAGACCCAGTACTTC. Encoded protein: CAWSRAGEPQETQYF.

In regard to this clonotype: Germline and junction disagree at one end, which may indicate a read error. This CDR3 reads CASSDGGATGANVLTF. CDR3 DNA: TGTGCCAGCAGTGACGGGGGGGCCACCGGGGCCAACGTCCTGACTTTC. The rearrangement uses TRBV10-1 and TRBJ2-6; 8 bases agree with TRBD2. This CDR3 region has 16 residues. From germline, CDR1 is WNHNN and CDR2 SYGVQD (reference sequence).

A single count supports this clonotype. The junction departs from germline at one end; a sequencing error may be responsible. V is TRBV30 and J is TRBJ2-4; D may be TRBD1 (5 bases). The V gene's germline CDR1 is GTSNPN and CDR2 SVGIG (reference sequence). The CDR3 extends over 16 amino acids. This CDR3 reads CAWSVPGLLAKDIQYF. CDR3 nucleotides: TGTGCCTGGAGTGTACCAGGGCTGTTGGCCAAAGACATTCAGTACTTC.

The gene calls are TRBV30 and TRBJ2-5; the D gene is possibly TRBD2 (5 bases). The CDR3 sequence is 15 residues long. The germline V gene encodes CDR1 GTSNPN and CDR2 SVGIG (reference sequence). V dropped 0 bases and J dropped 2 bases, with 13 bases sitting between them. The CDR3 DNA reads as TGTGCCTGGAGTGTTATGACGGGAATTCAAGAGACCCAGTACTTC. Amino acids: CAWSVMTGIQETQYF.

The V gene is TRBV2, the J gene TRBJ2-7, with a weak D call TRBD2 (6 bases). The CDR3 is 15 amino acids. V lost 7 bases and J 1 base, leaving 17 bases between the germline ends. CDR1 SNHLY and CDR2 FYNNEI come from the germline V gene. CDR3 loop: CASTKGRDPSYEQYF. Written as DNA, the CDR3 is TGTGCCAGCACCAAAGGGCGGGATCCTTCCTACGAGCAGTACTTC.

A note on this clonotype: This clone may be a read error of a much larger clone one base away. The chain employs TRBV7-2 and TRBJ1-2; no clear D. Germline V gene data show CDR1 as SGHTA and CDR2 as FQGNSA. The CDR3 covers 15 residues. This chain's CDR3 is CASSPLSGFNCGYTF. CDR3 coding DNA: TGTGCCAGCAGCCCCCTGAGTGGCTTCAACTGTGGCTACACCTTC.

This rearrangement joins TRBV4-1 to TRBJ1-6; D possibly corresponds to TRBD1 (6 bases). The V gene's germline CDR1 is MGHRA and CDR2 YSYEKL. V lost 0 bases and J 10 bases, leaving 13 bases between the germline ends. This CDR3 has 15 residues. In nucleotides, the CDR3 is TGCGCCAGCAGCCAAGAGGGGCAGGGGATGTCACCCCTCCACTTT. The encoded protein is CASSQEGQGMSPLHF.

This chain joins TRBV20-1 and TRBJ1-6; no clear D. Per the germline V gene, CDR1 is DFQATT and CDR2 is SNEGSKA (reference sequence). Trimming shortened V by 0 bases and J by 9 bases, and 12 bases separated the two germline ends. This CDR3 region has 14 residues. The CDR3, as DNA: TGCAGTGCTAGAGATCTCACAACGGGTTCACCCCTCCACTTT. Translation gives CSARDLTTGSPLHF.

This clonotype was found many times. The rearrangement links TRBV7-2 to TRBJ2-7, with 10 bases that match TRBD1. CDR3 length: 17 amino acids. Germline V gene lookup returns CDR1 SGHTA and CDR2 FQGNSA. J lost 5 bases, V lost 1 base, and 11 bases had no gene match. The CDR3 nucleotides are TGTGCCAGCAGCTTAGTCGCGGCCGGACAGGGGGTTGACGAGCAGTACTTC. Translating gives CASSLVAAGQGVDEQYF.

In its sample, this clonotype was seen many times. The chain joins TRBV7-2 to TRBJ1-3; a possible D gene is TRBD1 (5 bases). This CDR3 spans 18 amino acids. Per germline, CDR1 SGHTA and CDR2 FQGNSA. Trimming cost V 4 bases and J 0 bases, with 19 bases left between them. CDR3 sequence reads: CASSWARQGVLSGNTIYF. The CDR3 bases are TGTGCCAGCAGCTGGGCCCGCCAGGGAGTTCTCTCTGGAAACACCATATATTTT.

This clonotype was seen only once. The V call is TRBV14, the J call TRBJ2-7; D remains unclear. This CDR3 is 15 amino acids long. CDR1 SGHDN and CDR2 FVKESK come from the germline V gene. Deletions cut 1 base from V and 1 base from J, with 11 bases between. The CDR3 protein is CASSQGWEGSYEQYF. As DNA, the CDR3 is TGTGCCAGCAGCCAAGGGTGGGAAGGATCCTACGAGCAGTACTTC.

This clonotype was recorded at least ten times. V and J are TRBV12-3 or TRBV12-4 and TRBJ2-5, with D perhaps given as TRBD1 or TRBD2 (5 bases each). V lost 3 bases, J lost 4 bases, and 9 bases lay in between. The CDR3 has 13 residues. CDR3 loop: CASSFRAGETQYF. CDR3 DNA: TGTGCCAGCAGTTTCAGGGCGGGAGAGACCCAGTACTTC.